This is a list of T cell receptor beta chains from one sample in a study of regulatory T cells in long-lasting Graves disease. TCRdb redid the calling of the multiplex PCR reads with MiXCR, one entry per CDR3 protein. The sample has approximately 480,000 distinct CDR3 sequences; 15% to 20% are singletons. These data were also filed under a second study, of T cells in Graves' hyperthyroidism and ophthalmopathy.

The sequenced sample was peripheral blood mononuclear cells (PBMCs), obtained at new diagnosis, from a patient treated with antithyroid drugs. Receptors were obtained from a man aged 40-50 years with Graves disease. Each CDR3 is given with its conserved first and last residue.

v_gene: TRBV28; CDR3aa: CASSIFGQYNEQFF
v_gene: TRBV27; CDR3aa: CASKPAGMFSYEQYF
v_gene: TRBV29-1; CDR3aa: CSVESGAKLYNEQFF
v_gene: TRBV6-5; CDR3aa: CASSYGTGKWETQYF
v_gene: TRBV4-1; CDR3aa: CASSHEGYRGGEKLFF
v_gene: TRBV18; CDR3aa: CASSTTGINQPQHF
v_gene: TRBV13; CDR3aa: CASSTGTSGRSYNEQFF
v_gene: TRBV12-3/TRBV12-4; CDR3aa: CASSLALLGTGEWYTEAFF
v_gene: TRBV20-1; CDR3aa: CSGIRDLNTGELFF
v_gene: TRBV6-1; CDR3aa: CASSRQGAIWEQFF
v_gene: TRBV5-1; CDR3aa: CASSFSAGGDTQYF
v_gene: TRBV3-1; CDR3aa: CASSQGRGSDYGCTF
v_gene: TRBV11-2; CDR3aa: CASSGTFSGHLEKLFF
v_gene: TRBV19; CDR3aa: CASSLDLYGYTF
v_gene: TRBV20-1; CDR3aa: CSASYGDSSYNEQFF
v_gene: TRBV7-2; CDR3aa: CASSRGIQETQYF
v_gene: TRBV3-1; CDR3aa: CASSLTSVRRGEQYF
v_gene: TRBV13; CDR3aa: CASSRRLAGENEQYF
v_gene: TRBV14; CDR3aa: CASSQGTGVWETQYF
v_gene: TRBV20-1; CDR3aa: CSSGTSGYPGPQYF
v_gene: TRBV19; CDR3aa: CASSITGLAGGQETQYF
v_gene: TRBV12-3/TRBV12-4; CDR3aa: CASSLSGGGHEQFF
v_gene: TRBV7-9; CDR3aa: CASSFRDSNFYGYTF
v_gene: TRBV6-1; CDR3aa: CASSEAGGRSDTQYF
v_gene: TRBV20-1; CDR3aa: CSAGQGNEQFF
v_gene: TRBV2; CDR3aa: CASSGDPGQRYNEQFF
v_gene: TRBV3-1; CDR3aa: CASSQSREGPQHF
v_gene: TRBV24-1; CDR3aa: CATSDAGPYYGYTF
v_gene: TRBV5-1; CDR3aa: CASSLGLLGDTQYF
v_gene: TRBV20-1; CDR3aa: CSASWTSGRVYAQYF
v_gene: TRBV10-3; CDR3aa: CAIRPGTGGFNGELFF
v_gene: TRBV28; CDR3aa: CASRDRGTEAFF
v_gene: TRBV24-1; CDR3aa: CATSDGNRGSNQPQHF
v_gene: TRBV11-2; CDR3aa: CASSSMWEPTDTQYF
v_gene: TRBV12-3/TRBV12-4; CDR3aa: CASSSGTGGGNQPQHF
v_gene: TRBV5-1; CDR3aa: CASSLVEQGEYTGELFF
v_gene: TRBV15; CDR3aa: CATSTTEPYNEQFF
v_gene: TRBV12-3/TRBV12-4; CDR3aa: CASRPSGRAYYNEQFF
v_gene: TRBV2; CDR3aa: CASSDPLSSYNEQFF
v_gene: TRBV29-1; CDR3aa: CSVRTGNTEAFF
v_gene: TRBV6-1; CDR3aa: CASSPTRTSGLGTDTQYF
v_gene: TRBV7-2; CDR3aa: CASRSLWREGNSPLHF
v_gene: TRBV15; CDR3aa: CATSRGDRDRGPLNTGELFF
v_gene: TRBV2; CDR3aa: CASSFRGEVYRELFF
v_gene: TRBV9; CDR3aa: CASSEQPTGELNYGYTF
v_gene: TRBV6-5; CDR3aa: CASSYGGSNQPQHF
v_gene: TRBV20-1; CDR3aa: CSAERLDGGTSGSYEQYF
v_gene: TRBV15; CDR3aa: CATSRSAEQFF
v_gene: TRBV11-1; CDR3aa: CASSLIGTETDTQYF
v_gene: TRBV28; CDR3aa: CASSPTWYGYTF
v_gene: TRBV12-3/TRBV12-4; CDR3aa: CASSLGLAGGLDTQYF
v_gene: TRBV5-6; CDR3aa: CASSFRDRASYGYTF
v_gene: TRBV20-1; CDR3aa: CSASQRIGALNEKLFF
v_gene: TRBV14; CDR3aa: CASSQVTSGMSDTQYF
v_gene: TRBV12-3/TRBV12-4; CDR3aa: CASSDGIREYF
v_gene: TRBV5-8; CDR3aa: CASSPGTAFTGELFF
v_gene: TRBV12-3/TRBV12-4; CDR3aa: CASSPWEGTGNQPQHF
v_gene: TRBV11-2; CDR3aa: CASSASTGRMLSPLHF
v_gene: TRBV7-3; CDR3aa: CASSLTVFGALHF